These T cell receptor beta chains were read from a single sample in a study of cytomegalovirus exposure and HLA in healthy donors. The repertoire was sequenced with immunoSEQ multiplex PCR; TCRdb's copy has only in-frame clones and lacks some. Here the sample spans 120,000 or so clones, approximately 75% being singletons. Material: PBMCs. The receptors come from a man aged 45-60 years in good health and CMV-seropositive. Both conserved end residues are part of each CDR3. The order of the fields is V gene, clone size, D gene, J gene, CDR3 DNA, CDR3 protein. D genes are given only for firm matches. Clone size appears in some rows only: once, few, many, or a class for an expanded clone.

V gene: TRBV7-2
clone size: -
D gene: TRBD1
J gene: TRBJ1-2
CDR3 DNA: TGTGCCAGCAGCTTAGCTTTAGTGGCAGGGGGATTCGGCTATGGCTACACCTTC
CDR3 protein: CASSLALVAGGFGYGYTF

V gene: TRBV6-1
clone size: -
D gene: -
J gene: TRBJ1-1
CDR3 DNA: TGTGCCAGCAGTGTAGCACAGACGGAAGCTTTCTTT
CDR3 protein: CASSVAQTEAFF

V gene: TRBV5-1
clone size: -
D gene: -
J gene: TRBJ2-5
CDR3 DNA: TGCGCCAGCTCCCGGACAGCTCAAGAGACCCAGTACTTC
CDR3 protein: CASSRTAQETQYF

V gene: TRBV27
clone size: -
D gene: -
J gene: TRBJ2-5
CDR3 DNA: TGTGCCAGCAGCCTAGCTAACCAAGAGACCCAGTACTTC
CDR3 protein: CASSLANQETQYF

V gene: TRBV6-5
clone size: -
D gene: TRBD1
J gene: TRBJ2-7
CDR3 DNA: TGTGCCAGCAGAAACAGGGGGCTAAGGGTTTACGAGCAGTACTTC
CDR3 protein: CASRNRGLRVYEQYF

V gene: TRBV19
clone size: -
D gene: TRBD1
J gene: TRBJ2-6
CDR3 DNA: TGTGCCAGCAGGCGGACAGGGGGCCGCGGGGCCAACGTCCTGACTTTC
CDR3 protein: CASRRTGGRGANVLTF

V gene: TRBV30
clone size: -
D gene: TRBD1
J gene: TRBJ1-2
CDR3 DNA: TGTGCCTGGGCCCCCCCGGACAGGAAGGGTGGCTACACCTTC
CDR3 protein: CAWAPPDRKGGYTF

V gene: TRBV5-8
clone size: -
D gene: TRBD1
J gene: TRBJ2-3
CDR3 DNA: TGTGCCAGCAGCTTGGACAGGGGGCTAGCTACGCAGTATTTT
CDR3 protein: CASSLDRGLATQYF

V gene: TRBV9
clone size: few
D gene: -
J gene: TRBJ1-1
CDR3 DNA: TGTGCCAGCAGCGTAGGGCCGAACACTGAAGCTTTCTTT
CDR3 protein: CASSVGPNTEAFF

V gene: TRBV25-1
clone size: -
D gene: -
J gene: TRBJ2-5
CDR3 DNA: TGTGCCAGCAGTGGGGACTTCCAAGAGACCCAGTACTTC
CDR3 protein: CASSGDFQETQYF

V gene: TRBV5-1
clone size: -
D gene: -
J gene: TRBJ2-1
CDR3 DNA: TGCGCCAGCAGCTCGGGGATGGGTGTCGACAATGAGCAGTTCTTC
CDR3 protein: CASSSGMGVDNEQFF

V gene: TRBV5-1
clone size: -
D gene: TRBD2
J gene: TRBJ2-1
CDR3 DNA: TGCGCCAGCAGCCCCCCCCGGGAGGGCCTTAATGAGCAGTTCTTC
CDR3 protein: CASSPPREGLNEQFF

V gene: TRBV5-6
clone size: -
D gene: -
J gene: TRBJ1-2
CDR3 DNA: TGTGCCAGCAGCAGGGGTAGAGACTATGGCTACACCTTC
CDR3 protein: CASSRGRDYGYTF

V gene: TRBV4-2
clone size: -
D gene: -
J gene: TRBJ2-2
CDR3 DNA: TGTGCCAGCAGCTCAAAAGGGGGGGGGAACACCGGGGAGCTGTTTTTT
CDR3 protein: CASSSKGGGNTGELFF

V gene: TRBV7-3
clone size: -
D gene: -
J gene: TRBJ2-1
CDR3 DNA: TGTGCCAGCAGCTTAACGTCAGGAGGAGTGAATGAGCAGTTCTTC
CDR3 protein: CASSLTSGGVNEQFF

V gene: TRBV29-1
clone size: -
D gene: -
J gene: TRBJ2-1
CDR3 DNA: TGCAGCGTTGAACGGGGGAATGAGCAGTTCTTC
CDR3 protein: CSVERGNEQFF

V gene: TRBV7-9
clone size: -
D gene: -
J gene: TRBJ2-7
CDR3 DNA: TGTGCCAGCAGCCCCCGGGGTCTGACCGAGCAGTACTTC
CDR3 protein: CASSPRGLTEQYF

V gene: TRBV6-5
clone size: -
D gene: -
J gene: TRBJ2-5
CDR3 DNA: TGTGCCAGCAGTTACCCCCGGGGGACCCAGTACTTC
CDR3 protein: CASSYPRGTQYF

V gene: TRBV18
clone size: -
D gene: -
J gene: TRBJ1-4
CDR3 DNA: TGTGCCAGCTCACCACACTCGGAAAAACTGTTTTTT
CDR3 protein: CASSPHSEKLFF

V gene: TRBV7-8
clone size: -
D gene: TRBD1
J gene: TRBJ1-3
CDR3 DNA: TGTGCCAGCAGCATAGGGACAGCCTCTGGAAACACCATATATTTT
CDR3 protein: CASSIGTASGNTIYF

V gene: TRBV6-1
clone size: -
D gene: -
J gene: TRBJ2-7
CDR3 DNA: TGTGCCAGCAGGCGGGATCGGGCGACCTACGAGCAGTACTTC
CDR3 protein: CASRRDRATYEQYF